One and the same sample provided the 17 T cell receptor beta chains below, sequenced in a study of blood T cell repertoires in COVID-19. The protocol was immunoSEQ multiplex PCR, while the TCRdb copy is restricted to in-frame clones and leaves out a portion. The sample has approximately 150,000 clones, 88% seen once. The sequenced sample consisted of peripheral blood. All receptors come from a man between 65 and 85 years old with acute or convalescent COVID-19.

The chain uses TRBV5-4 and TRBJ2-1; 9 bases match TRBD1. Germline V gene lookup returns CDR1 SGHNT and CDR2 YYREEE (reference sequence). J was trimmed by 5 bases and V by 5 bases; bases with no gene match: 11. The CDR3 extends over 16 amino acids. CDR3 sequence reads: CASRSQGAGKHNEQFF. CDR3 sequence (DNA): TGTGCCAGCAGGTCACAGGGGGCGGGTAAACACAATGAGCAGTTCTTC.

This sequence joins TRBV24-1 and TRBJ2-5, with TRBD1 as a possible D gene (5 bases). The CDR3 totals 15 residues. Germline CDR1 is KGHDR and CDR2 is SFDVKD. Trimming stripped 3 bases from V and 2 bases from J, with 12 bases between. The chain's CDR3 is CATSDPGMRQETQYF. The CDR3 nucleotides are TGTGCCACCAGTGATCCAGGGATGAGGCAAGAGACCCAGTACTTC.

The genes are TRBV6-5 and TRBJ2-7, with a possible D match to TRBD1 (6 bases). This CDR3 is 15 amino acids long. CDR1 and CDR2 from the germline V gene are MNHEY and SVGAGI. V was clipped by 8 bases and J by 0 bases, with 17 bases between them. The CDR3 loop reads CASADSGLASYEQYF. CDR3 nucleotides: TGTGCCAGCGCGGACAGCGGACTGGCCTCCTACGAGCAGTACTTC.

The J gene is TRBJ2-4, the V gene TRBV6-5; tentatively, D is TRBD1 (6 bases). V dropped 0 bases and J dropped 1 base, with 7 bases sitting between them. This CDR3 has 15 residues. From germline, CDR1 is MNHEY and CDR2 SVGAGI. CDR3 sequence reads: CASSYSRGAKNIQYF. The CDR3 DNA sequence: TGTGCCAGCAGTTACTCGAGGGGGGCCAAAAACATTCAGTACTTC.

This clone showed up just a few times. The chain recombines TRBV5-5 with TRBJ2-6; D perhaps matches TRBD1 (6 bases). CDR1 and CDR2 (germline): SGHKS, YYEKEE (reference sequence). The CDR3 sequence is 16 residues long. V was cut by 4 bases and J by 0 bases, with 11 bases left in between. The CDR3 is CASSPTGSSGANVLTF. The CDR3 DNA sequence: TGTGCCAGCAGCCCAACAGGGTCCTCTGGGGCCAACGTCCTGACTTTC.

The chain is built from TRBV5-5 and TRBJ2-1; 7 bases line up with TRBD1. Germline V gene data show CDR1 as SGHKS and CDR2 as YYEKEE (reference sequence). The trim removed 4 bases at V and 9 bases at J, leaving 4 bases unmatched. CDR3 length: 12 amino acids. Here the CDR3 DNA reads TGTGCCAGCAGCCCTCCAGGGGGTGAGCAGTTCTTC. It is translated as CASSPPGGEQFF.

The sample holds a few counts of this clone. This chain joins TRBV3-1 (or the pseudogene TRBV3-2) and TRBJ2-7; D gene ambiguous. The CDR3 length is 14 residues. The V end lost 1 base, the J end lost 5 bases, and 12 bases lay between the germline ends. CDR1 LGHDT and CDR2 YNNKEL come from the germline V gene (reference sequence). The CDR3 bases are TGTGCCAGCAGCCAAGTCGGTACGCCCCACGAGCAGTACTTC. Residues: CASSQVGTPHEQYF.

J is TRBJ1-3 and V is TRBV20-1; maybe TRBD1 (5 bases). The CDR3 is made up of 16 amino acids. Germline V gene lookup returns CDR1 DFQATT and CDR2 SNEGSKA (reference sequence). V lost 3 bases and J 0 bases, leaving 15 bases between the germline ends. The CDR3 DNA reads TGCAGTGCTAGTACAGGCTTTCAGAGCTCTGGAAACACCATATATTTT. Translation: CSASTGFQSSGNTIYF.

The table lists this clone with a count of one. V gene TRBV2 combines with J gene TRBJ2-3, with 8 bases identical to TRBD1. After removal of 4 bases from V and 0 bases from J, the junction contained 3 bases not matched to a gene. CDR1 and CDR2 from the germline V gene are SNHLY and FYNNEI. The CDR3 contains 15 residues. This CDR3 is CASSGRQGSTDTQYF. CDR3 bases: TGTGCCAGCAGTGGAAGACAGGGGAGCACAGATACGCAGTATTTT. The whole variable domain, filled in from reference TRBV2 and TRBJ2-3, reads EPEVTQTPSHQVTQMGQEVILRCVPISNHLYFYWYRQILGQKVEFLVSFYNNEISEKSEIFDDQFSVERPDGSNFTLKIRSTKLEDSAMYFCASSGRQGSTDTQYFGPGTRLTVL.

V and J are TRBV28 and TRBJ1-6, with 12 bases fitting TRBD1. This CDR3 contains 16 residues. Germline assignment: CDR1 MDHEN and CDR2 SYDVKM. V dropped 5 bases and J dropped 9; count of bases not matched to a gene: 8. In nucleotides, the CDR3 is TGTGCCAGCAGTCTAGGGACAGGGGGCGCAGGTTCACCCCTCCACTTT. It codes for CASSLGTGGAGSPLHF.

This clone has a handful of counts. The CDR3 reads CASSRGGTGVEYGYTF. The CDR3 DNA follows: TGTGCCAGCAGCCGGGGGGGGACAGGGGTAGAATATGGCTACACCTTC. The chain combines TRBV7-2 with TRBJ1-2, with 10 bases aligning to TRBD1. Germline trimming cut 5 bases from V and 5 bases from J; bases unmatched to any gene: 11. CDR3 length: 16 residues. Germline CDR1 SGHTA, CDR2 FQGNSA.

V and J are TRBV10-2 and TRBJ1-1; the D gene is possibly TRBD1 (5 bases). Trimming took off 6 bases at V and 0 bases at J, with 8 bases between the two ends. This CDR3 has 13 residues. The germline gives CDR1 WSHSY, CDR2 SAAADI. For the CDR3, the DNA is TGCGCCAGCAGGCAGACAGTGAACACTGAAGCTTTCTTT. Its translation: CASRQTVNTEAFF.

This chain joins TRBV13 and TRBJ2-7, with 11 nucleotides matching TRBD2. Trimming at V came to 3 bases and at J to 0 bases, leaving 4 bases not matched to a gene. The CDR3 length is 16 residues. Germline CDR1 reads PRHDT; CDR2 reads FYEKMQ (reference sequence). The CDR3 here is CASSFYSGRASYEQYF. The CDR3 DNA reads TGTGCCAGCAGCTTCTATAGCGGGAGGGCCTCCTACGAGCAGTACTTC.

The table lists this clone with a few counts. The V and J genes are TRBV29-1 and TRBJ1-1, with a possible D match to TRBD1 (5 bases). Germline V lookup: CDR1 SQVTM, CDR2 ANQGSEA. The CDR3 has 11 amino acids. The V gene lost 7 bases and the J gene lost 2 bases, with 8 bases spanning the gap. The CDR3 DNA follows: TGCAGCGGTGACAGAAACACTGAAGCTTTCTTT. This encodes CSGDRNTEAFF.

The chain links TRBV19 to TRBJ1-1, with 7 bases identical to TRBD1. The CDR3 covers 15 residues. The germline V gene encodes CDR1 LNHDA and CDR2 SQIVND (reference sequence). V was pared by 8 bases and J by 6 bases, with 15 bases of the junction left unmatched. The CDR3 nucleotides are TGTGCCAGTCGCACAGGGGCCACCAATCGGGCTGAAGCTTTCTTT. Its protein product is CASRTGATNRAEAFF.

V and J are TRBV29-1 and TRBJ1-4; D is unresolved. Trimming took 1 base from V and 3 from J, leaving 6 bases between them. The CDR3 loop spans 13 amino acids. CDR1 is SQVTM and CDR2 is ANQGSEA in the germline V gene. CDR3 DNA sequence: TGCAGCGTTGAAGGCAGCGCTAATGAAAAACTGTTTTTT. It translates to CSVEGSANEKLFF.

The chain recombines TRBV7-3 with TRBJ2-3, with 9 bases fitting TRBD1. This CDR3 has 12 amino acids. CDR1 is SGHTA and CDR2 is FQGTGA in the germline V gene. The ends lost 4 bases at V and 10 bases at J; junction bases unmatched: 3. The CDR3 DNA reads TGTGCCAGCAGCTCGGGACAGGGTGCGCAGTATTTT. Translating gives CASSSGQGAQYF.